The entry that follows covers one T cell receptor beta chain sequence. This clonotype was seen many times. What antigen it recognizes has not been identified. No base-level quality is on record; no much larger clone is a single base apart. V loses 2 bases of germline sequence and J loses 1 base, and the interval between the two ends is 6 bases. Measured from the cysteine to the phenylalanine, the CDR3 is 13 residues long. The read is trimmed to its CDR3 DNA, 39 bases read in frame from base 1. Via the germline V gene, CDR1 is KGHSH and CDR2 LQKENI. The data stem from a study of spatial heterogeneity in lung cancer (dated by TCRdb to between 2017 and 2020). About the study as a whole: Beta-chain transcripts were consistently detected in greater numbers than alpha-chain transcripts, which likely reflected higher beta-chain transcript abundance. In the raw uncorrected reads, each unique combination of TCR and UMI appeared more than ten times on average. In non-small cell lung cancer, the study made a quantitative comparison of TCR alpha and beta repertoires among multiple tumor regions, matched nontumor lung and blood. Nonsynonymous mutation counts, determined by whole-exome sequencing of tumor tissue, were related to TCR repertoire features. Both alpha and beta chains were TCR-sequenced in samples taken at surgery, namely 220 tumor regions, under 80 matched nontumor lung samples and just over 55 PBMC samples. Overall results and qualifications from the work: Additional single-cell paired TCR alpha and beta sequencing was considered necessary to confirm, at a functional level, the hypothesis that regional TCRs recognize regional mutations. Ubiquitous expanded tumor TCRs were detected in blood more often at tumor resection than at routine follow-up.

What the time point label conveys for this sample: sample taken at primary tumor resection. Without any cell sorting, TCR sequencing was performed on whole RNA extracted either from tumor and nontumor lung tissue or from cryopreserved PBMC samples. Donors were 72 patients with early-stage, untreated non-small cell lung cancer from the lung TRACERx cohort. Patients were selected for TCR sequencing only if sufficient RNA was available from at least two tumor regions. The method behind the library was 5' RACE. The sequencer was a NextSeq 500. The TCR library protocol attached a unique molecular identifier to each TCR cDNA molecule to allow correction of PCR and sequencing errors. The source study handled its data this way. Decombinator tools were used for TCR identification, UMI-based error correction and CDR3 extraction. Expanded TCRs were defined as those above a frequency of 2 per 1,000, corresponding to the top 1% of the tumor frequency distribution. Renyi diversity was computed with the R vegan package after each repertoire had been subsampled 100 times to 5,000 TCRs. CDR3 similarity networks were constructed using string-kernel similarity of amino acid triplets, with links drawn between CDR3s whose pairwise similarity was above 0.82. TCRdb reworked the public reads: Q25 trimming with fastp, MiXCR clone assembly, productive beta chains retained. Here each entry gathers all rows of one CDR3 protein and keeps the most common genes and DNA. TCRdb's processing, not the authors', yielded these V and J calls. The sample table records approximately 52,000 distinct CDR3 sequences; roughly 6.5% of these occur just once. Of the sample, about 3.1% falls within the top ten clones.

The source of this sequence is a female donor with early-stage non-small cell lung cancer. The material was PBMCs, obtained at surgery. The chain links TRBV18 with TRBJ2-7; the D gene is not confidently resolved. Here is the DNA: TGTGCCAGCTCACCAGGGGTGTCCTACGAGCAGTACTTC. Translated, it reads CASSPGVSYEQYF.